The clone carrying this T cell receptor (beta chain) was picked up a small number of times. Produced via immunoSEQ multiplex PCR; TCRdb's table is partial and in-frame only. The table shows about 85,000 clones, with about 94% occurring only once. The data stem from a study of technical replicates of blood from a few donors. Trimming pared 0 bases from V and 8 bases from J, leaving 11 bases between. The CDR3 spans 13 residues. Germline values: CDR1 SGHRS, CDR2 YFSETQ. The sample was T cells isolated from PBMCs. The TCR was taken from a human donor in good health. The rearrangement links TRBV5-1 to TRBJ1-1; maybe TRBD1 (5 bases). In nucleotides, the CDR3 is TGCGCCAGCAGCTTGGCCGGGGGAGCGGAAGCTTTCTTT. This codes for CASSLAGGAEAFF.